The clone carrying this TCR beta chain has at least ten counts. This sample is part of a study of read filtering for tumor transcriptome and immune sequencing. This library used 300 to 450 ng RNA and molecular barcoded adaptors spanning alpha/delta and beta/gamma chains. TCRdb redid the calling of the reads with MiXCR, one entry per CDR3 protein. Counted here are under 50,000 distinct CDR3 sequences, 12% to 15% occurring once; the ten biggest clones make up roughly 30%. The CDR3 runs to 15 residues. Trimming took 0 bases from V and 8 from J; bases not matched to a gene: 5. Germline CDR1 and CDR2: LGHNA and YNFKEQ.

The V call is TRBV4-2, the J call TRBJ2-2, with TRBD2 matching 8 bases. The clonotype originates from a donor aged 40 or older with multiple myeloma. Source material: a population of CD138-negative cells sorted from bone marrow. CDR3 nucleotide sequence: TGTGCCAGCAGCCAAGATCGGGAGGGTTCTGGGGAGCTGTTTTTT. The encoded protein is CASSQDREGSGELFF.